This T cell receptor (beta chain) was found in a study of cytomegalovirus exposure and HLA in healthy donors. With regard to this clone: Its antigen is not identified.

CDR3 length: 15 residues. From germline, CDR1 is SGHTA and CDR2 FQGNSA. Trimming removed 0 bases from V and 6 bases from J, with 14 bases in between. General study points: Upon later analysis, HLA-associated TCR beta chains proved more clonally expanded than other, equally common chains.

The PCR made use of 60 Vbeta and 13 Jbeta primers. Some clones are missing from TCRdb's copy, which holds only in-frame ones; the method was immunoSEQ multiplex PCR. The sample includes around 140,000 clones. The rearrangement joins TRBV7-2 to TRBJ1-2; D perhaps matches TRBD1 (6 bases). The source of this sequence is a middle-aged woman in good health and CMV-seronegative. The sequencing sample was made of PBMCs. Here the CDR3 DNA reads TGTGCCAGCAGCTTAGCGGGTGGGGGGGCCAATGGCTACACCTTC. Encoded protein: CASSLAGGGANGYTF.